This TCR beta chain originates from a study of T cells in Graves' hyperthyroidism and ophthalmopathy. Note on this clonotype: Its target is not known.

V gave up 5 bases and J gave up 6 bases; unmatched junction bases: 4. The CDR3 covers 14 residues. The germline CDR1 and CDR2 sequences are SGHAT and FQNNGV. What was amplified from RNA transcripts were TCR beta CDR3 regions. TCR CDR3 underwent first-round RT-PCR with the HTBI primer set. TCRdb passed the multiplex PCR reads through MiXCR, listing each CDR3 protein once. The sample has about half a million distinct CDR3 sequences, 20% to 25% seen once. Study findings and constraints: Onset of ophthalmopathy came a median around 7.1 months after the model predicted it.

The TCR sequence derives from a man aged 18-30 years with Graves' hyperthyroidism. This rearrangement joins TRBV11-2 to TRBJ2-2; 9 bases are shared with TRBD2. The sequencing sample was made of blood. The CDR3 DNA sequence: TGTGCCAGCAGCGAGGGACTAGCTGCCGGGGAGCTGTTTTTT. Translating gives CASSEGLAAGELFF. Full variable domain (outside the CDR3, taken from reference TRBV11-2 and TRBJ2-2): EAGVAQSPRYKIIEKRQSVAFWCNPISGHATLYWYQQILGQGPKLLIQFQNNGVVDDSQLPKDRFSAERLKGVDSTLKIQPAKLEDSAVYLCASSEGLAAGELFFGEGSRLTVL.